This T cell receptor beta chain was captured in a study of siplizumab effects on memory and regulatory T cells. TCRdb's table, derived via immunoSEQ multiplex PCR, lists solely in-frame clones and lacks some. The sample holds 100,000 or so clones, approximately 90% seen once. The CDR3 has 10 residues. V lost 9 bases, J lost 5 bases, and 7 bases lay in between. Germline V gives CDR1 LNHDA, CDR2 SQIVND (reference sequence). Specimen: Tregs sorted from blood. The source is a human donor in good health. This chain joins TRBV19 and TRBJ1-1; D not certain. The CDR3 here is CARTETEAFF. CDR3 nucleotide sequence: TGTGCCAGAACCGAAACTGAAGCTTTCTTT.